This TCR beta chain comes out of a study of blood T cell repertoires in COVID-19. Repertoires were generated with immunoSEQ multiplex PCR, while TCRdb's copy carries only in-frame clones and drops some. The sample has some 200,000 clones, about 86% seen once. The sample holds a few counts of this clone. Those who participated ranged in age from about 18 to 89 years and resided in about two dozen US areas. All recovered Cohort 3 donors got two negative PCRs, got clearance, or saw symptom resolution. CDR3 length equals 16 residues. The junction had 8 bases not matched to a gene; V was cut back by 6 bases and J by 3 bases. In germline, CDR1 is SNHLY, CDR2 FYNNEI.

This receptor was taken from a man aged 35-49 years who had recovered from COVID-19. This chain uses TRBV2 with TRBJ2-3, with TRBD2 matching over 11 bases. Sample: PBMCs or T cells enriched from blood (not recorded which). CDR3 loop: CASRAILAGGTDTQYF. CDR3 sequence (DNA): TGTGCCAGCAGGGCCATCCTAGCGGGGGGAACAGATACGCAGTATTTT.